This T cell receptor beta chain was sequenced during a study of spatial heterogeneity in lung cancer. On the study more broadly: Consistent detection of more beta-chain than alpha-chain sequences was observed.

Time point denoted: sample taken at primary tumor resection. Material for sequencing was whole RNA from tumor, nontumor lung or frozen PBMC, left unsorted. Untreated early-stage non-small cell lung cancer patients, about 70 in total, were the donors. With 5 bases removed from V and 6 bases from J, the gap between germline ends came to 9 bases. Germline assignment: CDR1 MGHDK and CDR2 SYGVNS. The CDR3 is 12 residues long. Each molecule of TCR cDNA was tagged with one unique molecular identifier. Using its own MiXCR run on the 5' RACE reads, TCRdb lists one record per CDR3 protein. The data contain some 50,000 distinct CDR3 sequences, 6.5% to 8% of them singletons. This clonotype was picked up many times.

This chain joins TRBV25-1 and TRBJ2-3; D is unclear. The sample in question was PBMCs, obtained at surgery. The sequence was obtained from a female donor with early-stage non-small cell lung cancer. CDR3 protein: CASSSAFDTQYF. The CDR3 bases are TGTGCCAGCAGTTCTGCCTTCGATACGCAGTATTTT. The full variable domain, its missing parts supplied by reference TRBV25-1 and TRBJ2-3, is EADIYQTPRYLVIGTGKKITLECSQTMGHDKMYWYQQDPGMELHLIHYSYGVNSTEKGDLSSESTVSRIRTEHFPLTLESARPSHTSQYLCASSSAFDTQYFGPGTRLTVL.